This TCR beta chain was sequenced during a study of cytomegalovirus exposure and HLA in healthy donors (TCRdb year 2017). In the study overall: According to an earlier analysis of several hundred of the donors, about 170 million T cells yielded 117 million unique TCR beta sequences and approximately 300 Gb of sequence data. Typing coverage differed by locus: A, B, C, DRB1 and DQB1 were typed in roughly 629-640 donors, DQA1 in 522, DPA1 in roughly 590, and DPB1 in 472. In addition to the first cohort of 650 to 750 subjects, a separate validation cohort of 120 different subjects was used. The aim of the study was to test whether cataloging public T cell receptors could identify signatures of past pathogen exposure. A later genetic analysis took genome-wide SNP genotypes for about 55% of the 666 donors and used that subset as a discovery cohort. Because of strong linkage in the cohort, five DR-DQ haplotypes were treated as single units for association and clustering. To predict cytomegalovirus infection status, the study brought together high-throughput TCR immunosequencing, statistical association of individual TCRs with disease status, and machine learning. An earlier analysis of nearly 600 of the donors applied high-throughput TCR beta sequencing to assess whether each TCR beta V gene segment acted as functional or pseudogenic. The study used immunosequencing to profile the T cell repertoires of some 600 subjects and linked those repertoires to cytomegalovirus serostatus. Both class I and class II loci were covered by HLA typing, at four-digit resolution. Rather than using new phenotypic data, the later analysis identified candidate immune exposures from TCR beta sequences and from how often those sequences occurred across donors. An early release that covered several hundred HLA-typed donors contained about 300 gigabases of sequencing data and tens of millions of unique TCR sequences. Every discovery cohort repertoire had been produced on one sequencing platform. Of the roughly 420 genotyped donors, over 80% were placed in the genetic ancestry cluster associated with self-reported Caucasian donors. Donor age, sex, ethnicity and CMV serostatus were compiled together with the repertoire data. On average, roughly 250,000 unique TCR beta nucleotide sequences were sequenced per donor among a few hundred genotyped donors of the cohort, with 15% to 20% of those sequences being non-productive. A later analysis re-examined previously published TCR beta repertoires from 610 or so donors and added high-resolution HLA genotyping to investigate patterns of TCR occurrence.

The full study reports these points: Specific HLA alleles were associated with roughly 16,000 TCR beta sequences at a false discovery rate of 0.05 in a later analysis. Correlated functional status among segregating V segments might reflect linkage disequilibrium, but an unknown experimental factor could not be ruled out. Because the 87-base-pair reads could not distinguish some IMGT-functional V segments, including TRBV6-2 and TRBV6-3, those segments were excluded. The authors suggested that the approach could potentially be extended to other disease states and immunological phenotypes. A later analysis found that most CMV-associated TCR beta chains appeared HLA-restricted, with HLA associations seemingly driven largely by CMV exposure. Broadly in line with IMGT annotations, most TCR beta V segments showed up in productive rearrangements about 87% or about 30% of the time in an earlier analysis of approximately 640 of the donors. Cytomegalovirus status was reported to be diagnosed by the classifier with high specificity and sensitivity in both the original and validation cohorts. Because counts were too low, 15 or so rarely observed V segments, including chromosome 9 orphons, were excluded from the earlier analysis of a few hundred of the donors. According to a later genetic analysis, donors in an Asian-associated ancestry cluster had fewer N-insertions in productive TCRs than the approximately 700-donor mean. A cluster of highly shared sequence variants was judged likely to represent a technical artifact of the sequencing pipeline. Only TCR beta chains were sequenced in this cohort, and the absence of alpha or paired-chain data limited detectable features. A total of fewer than 200 TCR beta chains were listed by the study as associated with cytomegalovirus. A later analysis found that HLA-associated TCR beta chains were more clonally expanded and had lower generation probabilities than equally common non-associated chains. Sequencing depth was assumed to be roughly uniform across donors in the presence/absence analyses, though that assumption may not hold. Because HLA typing was missing for some donors at each locus, association tests included only the typed subset. When HLA alleles, especially DR and DQ, strongly co-occurred, attributing TCR associations to individual alleles was difficult. For the cohort, immune exposure information was limited to CMV serostatus. A later genetic analysis associated a missense DCLRE1C variant with V-gene and J-gene trimming of TCR beta chains, and an independent cohort replicated the association. A further reported finding was that TCR beta sequences accurately predicted the HLA-A and HLA-B alleles for most subjects in the first cohort. Most TCR sequences were observed very rarely across donors, whereas some public TCRs were present in many individuals. In a later analysis, the rate of TCR association differed among HLA loci, with DRB1 alleles having the most associated TCRs and HLA-C alleles having the fewest. In a later analysis, several top co-occurrence clusters were reported to appear linked to parvovirus B19, influenza, CMV and Epstein-Barr virus. Three of the identified cytomegalovirus-associated TCR beta chains were confirmed in vitro to be specific for cytomegalovirus antigens.

About this clone: This receptor's antigen is unknown. No base quality values were provided; no much bigger clone lies one nucleotide off.

Libraries were prepared through the immunoSEQ multiplex PCR assay. For the multiplex PCR, a mixture combining 60 forward primers for TCR Vbeta segments and 13 reverse primers for TCR Jbeta segments was used. The CDR3 region of rearranged TCR beta genes was amplified from genomic DNA with a multiplex PCR assay. Amplified TCR beta libraries were sequenced as 87-base-pair reads on the Illumina HiSeq System. Under the source paper's analysis protocol: A later analysis counted approximately 74 million unique TCR beta chains across the 650 to 700 repertoires, and roughly 9.9 million of these chains were shared by at least two donors. Raw reads were error-corrected and collapsed into unique sequences by a nearest-neighbor algorithm in which closely related sequences were merged to remove PCR and sequencing errors. Alignment of CDR3 sequences to IMGT reference sequences was used to assign V, D and J gene segments. Each retained sequence needed at least a six-nucleotide match to both a V gene segment and a J gene segment. Rearrangements were classified as productive when the CDR3 lacked stop codons and remained in frame with V and J, and all other rearrangements were classified as non-productive. Following IMGT convention, CDR3 was defined as the stretch from the second conserved V-encoded cysteine to the conserved J-encoded phenylalanine. The earlier analysis of a few hundred of the donors excluded sequences that lacked an unambiguous match to a single V gene segment. In an earlier analysis of approximately 500 of the donors, a V segment was called functional when productive rearrangements were above 56.7%, and segregating when the standard deviation between donors exceeded 5%. To diagnose cytomegalovirus status from the catalog of TCR beta chain sequences, a statistical classification framework was built. In a later analysis, V and J genes were assigned by comparing TCR nucleotide sequences against IMGT/GENE-DB human TR gene sequences. Using the TCRdist pipeline, a later analysis assigned CDR3 sequences along with most-parsimonious VDJ recombination scenarios. A later analysis defined each TCR beta chain by its CDR3 amino acid sequence plus V-gene family, and excluded reads lacking a unique V-gene family. To address suspected cross-contamination and a sequencing artifact, a later analysis removed 450 to 700 highly shared, low-generation-probability nucleotide sequences. A later analysis calculated a clonal expansion index for each public chain from normalized within-repertoire ranks of inferred template counts. In a later analysis, generation probabilities were computed with a VDJ recombination model fitted to out-of-frame rearrangements, and the resulting probabilities were checked against IGoR. In a later analysis, hypergeometric tests were used to score TCR-TCR, TCR-HLA and TCR-CMV co-occurrence, with a repertoire-size bias correction applied to TCR pairs. In a later analysis, false discovery rates were estimated by permuting HLA or CMV assignments 20 times. A later analysis grouped co-occurring TCRs with DBSCAN, adding TCRdist sequence similarity when clustering within HLA-allele-positive subsets. Repertoires with fewer than 30,000 or more than 120,000 public chains were left out of co-occurrence clustering, as were about 5 repertoires with anomalous nucleotide sharing. TCRdb carries this immuneACCESS record with in-frame sequences only. Its versions omit some clonotypes, under half of them owing to an unresolved V gene in the studies checked, with the rest unexplained. V and J calls and clone size are given by that table; D and trimming were obtained from the DNA. Across this sample there are 130,000 to 150,000 clones, with around two thirds seen only once. 3.5% to 5% of the sample rests with the top ten.

The cohort consisted of 666 healthy bone marrow donors. At the time of sampling, every cohort member was nominally healthy, though immune exposures that went unrecorded were likely present. The donor was CMV seropositive and was included in the group of about 290 seropositive cohort members. Each donor provided a peripheral blood sample, and peripheral blood mononuclear cells were used for TCR beta sequencing. The Qiagen DNeasy Blood Extraction Kit was used to extract genomic DNA from the blood cell samples. Trimmed from V: 11 bases; trimmed from J: 4 bases; junction bases lacking a gene match: 9. The CDR3 covers 13 residues, taking in both the cysteine and the phenylalanine. Solely the CDR3 DNA is kept, with 39 bases framed from the first base. The germline V gene encodes CDR1 MDHEN and CDR2 SYDVKM.

The chain employs TRBV28 and TRBJ2-5, and 8 bases in between align with TRBD2. Sample: PBMCs. The clonotype was recovered from a man younger than 35 in good health and CMV-seropositive. The CDR3 loop reads CASRGARVETQYF. The nucleotide sequence is TGTGCCTCGCGGGGGGCGCGGGTAGAGACCCAGTACTTC.